These 27 T cell receptor beta chains were all obtained from the same sample, sequenced in a study of blood T cell repertoires in COVID-19. Method: immunoSEQ multiplex PCR; TCRdb's copy keeps in-frame clones and lacks some. The data show about 65,000 clones, with 77% seen just once and 25% to 35% held by the top ten. The sequenced sample consisted of peripheral blood. These receptors all stem from a human donor in a cohort sampled during active COVID-19.

The DNA for the CDR3 is TGTGCCAGTAGCCCGGACAGGGGCAGGAACACCATATATTTT. Translated, it gives CASSPDRGRNTIYF. The chain couples TRBV19 to TRBJ1-3, with 9 bases identical to TRBD1. Germline assignment: CDR1 LNHDA and CDR2 SQIVND (reference sequence). This CDR3 contains 14 residues. V shed 6 bases, J shed 7 bases, and the junction held 7 bases outside the gene matches.

This chain links TRBV28 with TRBJ1-2; D ambiguous. The CDR3 length is 13 residues. Trimming took 3 bases from V and 0 from J, leaving 5 bases between them. Germline values: CDR1 MDHEN, CDR2 SYDVKM. In nucleotides, the CDR3 is TGTGCCAGCAGTTTCCCAGCTAACTATGGCTACACCTTC. Protein: CASSFPANYGYTF.

This clone came up a few times. CDR3 region: CASSPGGRETQYF. In DNA, the CDR3 is TGTGCCAGCAGCCCGGGCGGGAGGGAGACCCAGTACTTC. The rearrangement uses TRBV2 and TRBJ2-5, with TRBD2 identical over 8 bases. V lost 6 bases, J lost 5 bases, and 5 bases stayed unmatched. Looked up from germline, CDR1 is SNHLY and CDR2 is FYNNEI. The length of the CDR3 is 13 residues.

The rearrangement links TRBV24-1 to TRBJ2-3; a possible D gene is TRBD2 (7 bases). The ends were cut back, 3 bases at V and 0 bases at J, with 15 bases in the middle. In germline, CDR1 is KGHDR, CDR2 SFDVKD. The CDR3 extends over 17 amino acids. Here the CDR3 DNA reads TGTGCCACCAGTGATCGGGGGGCTACCCTTAGCACAGATACGCAGTATTTT. It yields the protein CATSDRGATLSTDTQYF.

V is TRBV6-5 and J is TRBJ1-2, with 8 positions matching TRBD1. The CDR3 has 15 residues. Losses at the gene ends were 4 bases for V and 7 bases for J; bases not matched to a gene: 11. Per germline, CDR1 MNHEY and CDR2 SVGAGI. CDR3 amino acids: CASSSGGARQSGYTF. As DNA, the CDR3 is TGTGCCAGCAGTTCAGGGGGCGCAAGGCAAAGTGGCTACACCTTC.

Here the CDR3 reads CASSLLFYEQYF. The CDR3 DNA reads as TGTGCCAGCAGCTTACTTTTCTACGAGCAGTACTTC. The V call is TRBV7-2, the J call TRBJ2-7; no clear D gene. The germline V gene encodes CDR1 SGHTA and CDR2 FQGNSA. CDR3 length equals 12 residues. Trimming took 2 bases from V and 3 from J, leaving 5 bases between them.

This chain connects TRBV18 to TRBJ2-5; TRBD2 might be the D (5 bases). Trimming removed 6 bases from V and 2 bases from J, with 13 bases in between. The CDR3 totals 14 residues. CDR1 and CDR2 (germline): KGHSH, LQKENI. CDR3 in DNA: TGTGCCAGCTCGCCCGGACTGGGTCAAGAGACCCAGTACTTC. It translates to CASSPGLGQETQYF.

The sample holds a few counts of this clone. V is TRBV18 and J is TRBJ1-4; 7 bases are a match to TRBD1. CDR1 is KGHSH and CDR2 is LQKENI in the germline V gene. The trim removed 1 base at V and 0 bases at J, leaving 8 bases unmatched. This CDR3 contains 18 residues. CDR3: CASSPRTGSSATNEKLFF. In DNA, the CDR3 is TGTGCCAGCTCACCACGGACAGGCTCATCCGCAACTAATGAAAAACTGTTTTTT.

The chain carries TRBV5-1 and TRBJ2-7; TRBD1 matches at 12 bases. The CDR3 runs to 17 residues. Unmatched junction bases numbered 5, after V lost 0 bases and J lost 1 base. Germline V CDR1 and CDR2: SGHRS, YFSETQ. The chain's CDR3 is CASSLGGTGGRSYEQYF. The CDR3 nucleotides read TGCGCCAGCAGCTTGGGAGGGACAGGGGGCAGGTCCTACGAGCAGTACTTC. The full variable domain, rest sourced from reference TRBV5-1 and TRBJ2-7, is KAGVTQTPRYLIKTRGQQVTLSCSPISGHRSVSWYQQTPGQGLQFLFEYFSETQRNKGNFPGRFSGRQFSNSRSEMNVSTLELGDSALYLCASSLGGTGGRSYEQYFGPGTRLTVT.

For the CDR3, the DNA is TGCGCCAGCAGCTTGGGGGGTAGCGGAGAAGAGACCCAGTACTTC. Translated: CASSLGGSGEETQYF. The V gene is TRBV5-1, the J gene TRBJ2-5; tentative D call: TRBD2 (6 bases). From germline, CDR1 is SGHRS and CDR2 YFSETQ. The V end was cut by 0 bases, the J end by 3 bases, with 12 bases between. This CDR3 has 15 amino acids.

The chain links TRBV2 to TRBJ2-1, with 13 positions matching TRBD2. The V gene end was trimmed by 7 bases and the J gene end by 4 bases; junction bases not matched to a gene: 4. The length of the CDR3 is 15 residues. CDR1 and CDR2 (germline): SNHLY, FYNNEI. The CDR3 DNA is TGTGCCAGCACCATGGGACTAGCGGGGTACAATGAGCAGTTCTTC. It encodes CASTMGLAGYNEQFF.

The rearrangement uses TRBV27 and TRBJ1-6; the D gene is possibly TRBD1 (6 bases). The V and J ends lost 3 bases and 0 bases respectively, with 15 bases between them. Germline V gene lookup returns CDR1 MNHEY and CDR2 SMNVEV (reference sequence). This CDR3 comprises 18 residues. The CDR3 loop is CASSFKQGISSYNSPLHF. In nucleotides, the CDR3 is TGTGCCAGCAGTTTCAAGCAGGGGATAAGCTCCTATAATTCACCCCTCCACTTT.

This clone was observed a few times. This chain uses TRBV10-1 with TRBJ1-1, with TRBD1 as a possible D gene (5 bases). V lost 4 bases and J lost 1, with 7 bases in between. Germline CDR1 and CDR2: WNHNN and SYGVQD (reference sequence). The CDR3 sequence is 13 residues long. CDR3 DNA sequence: TGCGCCAGCAGTGGACAGCCGAACACTGAAGCTTTCTTT. Its protein product is CASSGQPNTEAFF.

The J gene is TRBJ2-7, the V gene TRBV18; 7 bases are a match to TRBD1. Losses at the gene ends were 4 bases for V and 3 bases for J; bases not matched to a gene: 0. Germline V lookup: CDR1 KGHSH, CDR2 LQKENI. CDR3 size: 12 residues. The CDR3 DNA sequence: TGTGCCAGCTCACGGGACAGCTACGAGCAGTACTTC. Translated: CASSRDSYEQYF.

This sequence joins TRBV2 and TRBJ2-3; TRBD2 is a possible D gene (5 bases). V dropped 5 bases and J dropped 7 bases, with 22 bases sitting between them. This CDR3 is built from 16 residues. The V gene's germline CDR1 is SNHLY and CDR2 FYNNEI. The CDR3 DNA is TGTGCCAGCAGTCGACTTCCGGGCCCTGGGGAGAATACGCAGTATTTT. It yields the protein CASSRLPGPGENTQYF. Filled out from reference TRBV2 and TRBJ2-3, the complete variable domain reads EPEVTQTPSHQVTQMGQEVILRCVPISNHLYFYWYRQILGQKVEFLVSFYNNEISEKSEIFDDQFSVERPDGSNFTLKIRSTKLEDSAMYFCASSRLPGPGENTQYFGPGTRLTVL.

The genes are TRBV6-6 and TRBJ1-2, with 9 bases matching TRBD1. Looked up from germline, CDR1 is MNHNY and CDR2 is SVGAGI (reference sequence). V was clipped by 8 bases and J by 2 bases; unmatched bases: 15. The CDR3 is 17 residues long. The DNA of the CDR3 is TGTGCCAGCCGTCGATCCGCCGGGACAGGGTCAAACTATGGCTACACCTTC. It yields the protein CASRRSAGTGSNYGYTF.

The chain carries TRBV13 and TRBJ1-6; tentatively, D is TRBD1 (5 bases). The CDR3 spans 14 residues. The germline CDR1 and CDR2 sequences are PRHDT and FYEKMQ (reference sequence). V lost 3 bases and J lost 4, with 7 bases in between. In nucleotides, the CDR3 is TGTGCCAGCAGCTTGGACAATTATAATTCACCCCTCCACTTT. Its protein is CASSLDNYNSPLHF.

The genes are TRBV3-1 (or the pseudogene TRBV3-2) and TRBJ2-6; possible D gene TRBD2, 6 bases. With 3 bases removed from V and 2 bases from J, the gap between germline ends came to 11 bases. The germline V gene encodes CDR1 LGHDT and CDR2 YNNKEL (reference sequence). The CDR3 sequence is 16 residues long. The CDR3 reads CASSHVGGPGANVLTF. The CDR3, as DNA: TGTGCCAGCAGCCATGTAGGAGGGCCTGGGGCCAACGTCCTGACTTTC.

The V call is TRBV6-2 or TRBV6-3, the J call TRBJ2-3; D is undetermined. Germline CDR1 MNHEY, CDR2 SVGEGT. CDR3 length: 15 residues. Trimming removed 4 bases from V and 2 bases from J, with 13 bases in between. This CDR3 is CASSSRDRPTDTQYF. DNA of the CDR3: TGTGCCAGCAGTTCTAGAGATCGACCCACAGATACGCAGTATTTT.

The genes are TRBV5-8 and TRBJ2-1; TRBD2 aligns across 10 bases. The CDR3 runs to 17 residues. The J segment lost 8 bases and the V segment lost 4 bases, leaving 15 bases of the junction unmatched. Germline CDR1 and CDR2: SGHTS and YDEGEE. DNA for the CDR3: TGTGCCAGCAGCCTCTACCTACTAGCGGGATCTTACGATGAGCAGTTCTTC. Translated, it gives CASSLYLLAGSYDEQFF.

The rearrangement joins TRBV5-8 to TRBJ2-1; TRBD2 aligns across 13 bases. CDR3 length equals 16 residues. From germline, CDR1 is SGHTS and CDR2 YDEGEE. The trim removed 4 bases at V and 7 bases at J, leaving 8 bases unmatched. The CDR3 sequence is CASSDRTSGSRNEQFF. The CDR3 DNA follows: TGTGCCAGCAGCGACAGGACTAGCGGGAGTCGGAATGAGCAGTTCTTC.

The chain recombines TRBV19 with TRBJ2-2; 7 bases match TRBD2. CDR1 is LNHDA and CDR2 is SQIVND in the germline V gene (reference sequence). The ends lost 5 bases at V and 3 bases at J; junction bases unmatched: 9. CDR3 length equals 16 residues. The CDR3 here is CASSAHRGRDTGELFF. Here the CDR3 DNA reads TGTGCCAGTAGTGCCCATCGGGGGAGGGACACCGGGGAGCTGTTTTTT. The complete variable domain, with remaining parts taken from reference TRBV19 and TRBJ2-2, reads DGGITQSPKYLFRKEGQNVTLSCEQNLNHDAMYWYRQDPGQGLRLIYYSQIVNDFQKGDIAEGYSVSREKKESFPLTVTSAQKNPTAFYLCASSAHRGRDTGELFFGEGSRLTVL.

The chain links TRBV7-2 to TRBJ2-7; the D gene is possibly TRBD1 (6 bases). The CDR3 extends over 14 amino acids. The V gene lost 5 bases and the J gene lost 4 bases, with 15 bases spanning the gap. Germline lookup yields CDR1 SGHTA and CDR2 FQGNSA. This CDR3 reads CASSAGTPPYEQYF. CDR3 DNA: TGTGCCAGCAGCGCCGGGACACCACCTTACGAGCAGTACTTC.

V is TRBV7-9 and J is TRBJ2-3, with 7 bases that match TRBD1. The ends lost 5 bases at V and 0 bases at J; junction bases unmatched: 5. CDR3 length equals 15 residues. CDR1 SEHNR and CDR2 FQNEAQ come from the germline V gene (reference sequence). The CDR3 is CASSPRGISTDTQYF. Written as DNA, the CDR3 is TGTGCCAGCAGCCCCAGGGGGATTAGCACAGATACGCAGTATTTT.

A single count supports this clone. This chain uses TRBV5-1 with TRBJ1-1, with unresolved D. CDR3 length: 15 amino acids. The germline V gene has CDR1 SGHRS and CDR2 YFSETQ. Trimming removed 4 bases at V and 4 bases at J, with 17 bases between. The CDR3, as DNA: TGCGCCAGCAGCGACCGGGCCGCGGGGTCCACTGAAGCTTTCTTT. This gives the protein CASSDRAAGSTEAFF.

The chain couples TRBV19 to TRBJ2-1; 7 positions match TRBD2. Germline trimming cut 2 bases from V and 12 bases from J; bases unmatched to any gene: 13. The CDR3 covers 15 residues. CDR1 LNHDA and CDR2 SQIVND come from the germline V gene (reference sequence). The CDR3 nucleotides read TGTGCCAGTAGTATAAATTCAAGGGAGGGAATCAGGCAGTTCTTC. This translates into CASSINSREGIRQFF. The complete variable domain, with remaining parts taken from reference TRBV19 and TRBJ2-1, reads DGGITQSPKYLFRKEGQNVTLSCEQNLNHDAMYWYRQDPGQGLRLIYYSQIVNDFQKGDIAEGYSVSREKKESFPLTVTSAQKNPTAFYLCASSINSREGIRQFFGPGTRLTVL.

The V and J genes are TRBV3-1 (or the pseudogene TRBV3-2) and TRBJ2-1; 9 bases match TRBD2. V gave up 3 bases and J gave up 12 bases; unmatched junction bases: 3. Germline CDR1 and CDR2: LGHDT and YNNKEL (reference sequence). This CDR3 is built from 12 residues. CDR3 residues: CASSQGLAVQFF. The CDR3 nucleotides are TGTGCCAGCAGCCAGGGACTAGCCGTGCAGTTCTTC.